A selection of T cell receptor beta chains follows, all from one sample in a study of blood T cell repertoires in COVID-19. TCRdb's table, derived via immunoSEQ multiplex PCR, lists solely in-frame clones and lacks some. The sample records about 180,000 clones, 89% being singletons. Sequencing input: PBMCs or T cells enriched from blood (not recorded which). These receptors were obtained from a woman aged 35 to 49 with acute COVID-19. Both conserved end residues are trimmed from each CDR3. Size tells how often a clone was seen (once, few, many) or the class of an expanded clone, and some rows leave it out.

clone size	V gene	J gene	CDR3 protein
once	TRBV3-1/TRBV3-2	TRBJ2-3	ASSQDGEDTQY
NA	TRBV11-2	TRBJ1-6	ASTLSYNSPLH
once	TRBV4-1	TRBJ2-1	ASSWDGSPGNEQF
NA	TRBV28	TRBJ1-6	ASSGDRVIGAPLH
NA	TRBV11-2	TRBJ1-4	ASSPGGGQEKLF
NA	TRBV6-5	TRBJ2-4	ASSRGQGPKNIQY
NA	TRBV29-1	TRBJ1-2	SVVLGDGYT
NA	TRBV29-1	TRBJ2-7	SGTAGTGTYEQY
NA	TRBV6-2/TRBV6-3	TRBJ1-3	ASSYLAGILTGNTIY
NA	TRBV2	TRBJ2-7	ASSELADYEQY
once	TRBV7-3	TRBJ2-3	ASSLVASLTDTQY